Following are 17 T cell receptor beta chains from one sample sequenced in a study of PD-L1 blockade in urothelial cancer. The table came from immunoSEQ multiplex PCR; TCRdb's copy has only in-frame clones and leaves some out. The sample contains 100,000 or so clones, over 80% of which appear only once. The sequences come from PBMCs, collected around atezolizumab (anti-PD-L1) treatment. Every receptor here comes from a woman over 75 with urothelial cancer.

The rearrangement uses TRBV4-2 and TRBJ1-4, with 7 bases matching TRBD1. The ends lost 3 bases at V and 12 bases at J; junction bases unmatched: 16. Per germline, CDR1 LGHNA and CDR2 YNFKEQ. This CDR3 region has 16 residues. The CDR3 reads CASSQQGYRGFQELFF. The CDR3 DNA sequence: TGTGCCAGCAGCCAGCAAGGATACAGGGGATTTCAGGAACTGTTTTTT.

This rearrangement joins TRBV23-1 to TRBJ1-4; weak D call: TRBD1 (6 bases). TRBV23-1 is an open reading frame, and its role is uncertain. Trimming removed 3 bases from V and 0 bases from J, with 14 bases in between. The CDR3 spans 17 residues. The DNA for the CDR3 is TGCGCCAGCAGTCATGGACAGCAGTTTGCAACTAATGAAAAACTGTTTTTT. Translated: CASSHGQQFATNEKLFF.

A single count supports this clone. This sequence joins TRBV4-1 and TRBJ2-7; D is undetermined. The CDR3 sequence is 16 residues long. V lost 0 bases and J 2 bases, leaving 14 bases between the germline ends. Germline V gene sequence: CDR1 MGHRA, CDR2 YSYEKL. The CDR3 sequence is CASSQDMTPRAYEQYF. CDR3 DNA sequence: TGCGCCAGCAGCCAAGATATGACTCCCCGCGCCTACGAGCAGTACTTC.

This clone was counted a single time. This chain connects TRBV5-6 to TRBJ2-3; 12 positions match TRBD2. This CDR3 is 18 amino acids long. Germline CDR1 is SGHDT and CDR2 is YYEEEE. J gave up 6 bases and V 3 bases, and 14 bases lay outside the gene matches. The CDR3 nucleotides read TGTGCCAGCAGCTACCAGACCGGGACTAGCGGGCGGGTCGATACGCAGTATTTT. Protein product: CASSYQTGTSGRVDTQYF.

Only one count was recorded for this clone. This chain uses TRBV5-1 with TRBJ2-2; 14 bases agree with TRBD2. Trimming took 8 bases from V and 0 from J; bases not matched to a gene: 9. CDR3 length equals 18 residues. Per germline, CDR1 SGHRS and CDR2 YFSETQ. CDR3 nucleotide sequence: TGCGCCAGTACAGGACTAGCGGGAGGAACAACGAACACCGGGGAGCTGTTTTTT. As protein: CASTGLAGGTTNTGELFF.

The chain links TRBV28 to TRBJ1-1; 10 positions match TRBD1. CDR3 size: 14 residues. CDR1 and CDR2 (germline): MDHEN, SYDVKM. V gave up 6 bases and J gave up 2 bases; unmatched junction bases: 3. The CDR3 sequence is CASSRTGGNTEAFF. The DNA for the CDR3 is TGTGCCAGCAGCAGGACAGGGGGAAACACTGAAGCTTTCTTT.

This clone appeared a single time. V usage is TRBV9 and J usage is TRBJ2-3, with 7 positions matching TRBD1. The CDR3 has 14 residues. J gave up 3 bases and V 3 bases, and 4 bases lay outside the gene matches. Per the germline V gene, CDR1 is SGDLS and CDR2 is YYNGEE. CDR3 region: CASSAPTGTDTQYF. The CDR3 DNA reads TGTGCCAGCAGCGCCCCGACAGGGACAGATACGCAGTATTTT. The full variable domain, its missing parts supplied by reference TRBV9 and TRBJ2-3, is DSGVTQTPKHLITATGQRVTLRCSPRSGDLSVYWYQQSLDQGLQFLIQYYNGEERAKGNILERFSAQQFPDLHSELNLSSLELGDSALYFCASSAPTGTDTQYFGPGTRLTVL.

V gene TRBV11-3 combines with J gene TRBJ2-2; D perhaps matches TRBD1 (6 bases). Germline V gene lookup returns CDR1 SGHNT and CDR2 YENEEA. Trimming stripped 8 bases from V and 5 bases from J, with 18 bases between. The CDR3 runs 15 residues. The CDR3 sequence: CASRGSEGVTGELFF. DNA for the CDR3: TGTGCCAGCCGAGGCTCAGAGGGGGTAACCGGGGAGCTGTTTTTT.

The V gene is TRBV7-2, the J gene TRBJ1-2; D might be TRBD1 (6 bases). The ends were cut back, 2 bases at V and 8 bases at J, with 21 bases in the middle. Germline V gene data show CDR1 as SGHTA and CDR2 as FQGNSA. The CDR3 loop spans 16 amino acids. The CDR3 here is CASSLSGTGTKVGYTF. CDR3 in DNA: TGTGCCAGCAGCTTAAGTGGGACCGGGACAAAAGTAGGCTACACCTTC. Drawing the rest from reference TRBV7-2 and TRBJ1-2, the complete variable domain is GAGVSQSPSNKVTEKGKDVELRCDPISGHTALYWYRQSLGQGLEFLIYFQGNSAPDKSGLPSDRFSAERTGGSVSTLTIQRTQQEDSAVYLCASSLSGTGTKVGYTFGSGTRLTVV.

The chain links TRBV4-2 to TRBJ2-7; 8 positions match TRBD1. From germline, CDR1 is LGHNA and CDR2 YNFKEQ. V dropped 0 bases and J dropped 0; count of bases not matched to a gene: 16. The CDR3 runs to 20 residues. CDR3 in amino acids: CASSQDRTSGTGTRSYEQYF. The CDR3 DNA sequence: TGTGCCAGCAGCCAAGATAGAACCTCCGGGACAGGTACCCGCTCCTACGAGCAGTACTTC.

In DNA form, the CDR3 reads TGTGCCAGCAGTGGGGTTAGCGGGAGCTGGAATGAGCAGTTCTTC. Encoded protein: CASSGVSGSWNEQFF. The chain joins TRBV27 to TRBJ2-1; 9 bases agree with TRBD2. V lost 5 bases and J lost 7; bases outside the gene matches: 9. Germline CDR1 reads MNHEY; CDR2 reads SMNVEV (reference sequence). This CDR3 is built from 15 residues.

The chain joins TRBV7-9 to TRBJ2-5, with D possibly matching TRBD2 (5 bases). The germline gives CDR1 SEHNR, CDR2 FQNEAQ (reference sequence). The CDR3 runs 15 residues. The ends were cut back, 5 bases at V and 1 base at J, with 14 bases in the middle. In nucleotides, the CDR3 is TGTGCCAGCAGCCCCACTAGGCCCCTCCAAGAGACCCAGTACTTC. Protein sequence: CASSPTRPLQETQYF.

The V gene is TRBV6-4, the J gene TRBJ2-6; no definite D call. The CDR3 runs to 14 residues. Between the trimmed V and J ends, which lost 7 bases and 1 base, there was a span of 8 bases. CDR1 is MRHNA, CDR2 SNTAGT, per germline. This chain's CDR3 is CASMSESGANVLTF. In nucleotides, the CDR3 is TGTGCCAGCATGTCCGAGTCTGGGGCCAACGTCCTGACTTTC.

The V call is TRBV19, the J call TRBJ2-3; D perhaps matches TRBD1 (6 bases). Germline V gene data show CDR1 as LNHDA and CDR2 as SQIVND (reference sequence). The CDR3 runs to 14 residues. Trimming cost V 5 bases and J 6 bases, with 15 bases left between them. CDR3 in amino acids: CASSFRDILDTQYF. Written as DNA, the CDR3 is TGTGCCAGTAGTTTTCGGGACATTCTGGATACGCAGTATTTT. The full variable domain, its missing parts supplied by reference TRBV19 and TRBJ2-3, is DGGITQSPKYLFRKEGQNVTLSCEQNLNHDAMYWYRQDPGQGLRLIYYSQIVNDFQKGDIAEGYSVSREKKESFPLTVTSAQKNPTAFYLCASSFRDILDTQYFGPGTRLTVL.

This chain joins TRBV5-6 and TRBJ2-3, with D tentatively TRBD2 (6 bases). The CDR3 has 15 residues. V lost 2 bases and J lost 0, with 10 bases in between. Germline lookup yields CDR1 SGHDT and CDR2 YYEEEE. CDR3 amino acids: CASSFYGSSTDTQYF. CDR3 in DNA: TGTGCCAGCAGCTTTTACGGGAGTAGCACAGATACGCAGTATTTT.

The CDR3 region is CASRPHPPLGSGYTF. CDR3 coding DNA: TGTGCCAGCAGACCTCACCCCCCCCTAGGGAGTGGCTACACCTTC. V gene TRBV27 combines with J gene TRBJ1-2, with D hard to call. The CDR3 has 15 residues. In germline, CDR1 is MNHEY, CDR2 SMNVEV (reference sequence). Trimming took 6 bases from V and 7 from J, leaving 21 bases between them.

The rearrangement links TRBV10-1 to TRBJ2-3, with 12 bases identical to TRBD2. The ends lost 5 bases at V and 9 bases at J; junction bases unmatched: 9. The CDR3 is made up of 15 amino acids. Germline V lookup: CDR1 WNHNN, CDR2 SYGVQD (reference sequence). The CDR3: CASSPLAGGRWTQYF. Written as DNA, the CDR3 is TGCGCCAGCAGTCCGCTAGCGGGAGGGCGGTGGACGCAGTATTTT.